These T cell receptor beta chains were read from a single sample in a study of HIV-infected patients and healthy controls. One entry per CDR3 protein results from TCRdb running MiXCR on the 5' RACE reads. The sample holds approximately 9,300 distinct CDR3 sequences; less than 7% are singletons and the top ten take roughly 28%. Specimen: blood, collected during antiretroviral therapy. Receptors originate from an adult with HIV infection. The donor label of this sample is uncertain. CDR3s include the opening cysteine and the closing phenylalanine or tryptophan. The order of the fields is clone size, J gene, V gene, D gene, CDR3 protein, CDR3 DNA. The D gene is left open where the match is weak. Part of the rows lack a size; the others show once, few, many or a class for expanded clones.

-	TRBJ2-3	TRBV11-2	TRBD2	CASSLEPWTSGRSDTQYF	TGTGCCAGCAGCTTAGAGCCTTGGACTAGCGGGAGATCAGATACGCAGTATTTT
many	TRBJ1-5	TRBV6-1	-	CASSEALQVSQPQHF	TGTGCCAGCAGTGAAGCGCTCCAGGTTTCCCAGCCCCAGCATTTT
medium-sized	TRBJ2-7	TRBV6-5	TRBD1	CASRARDSSYEQYF	TGTGCCAGCAGAGCCCGGGACAGTTCCTACGAGCAGTACTTC
few	TRBJ2-2	TRBV7-3	-	CASSFAAAGDVGELFF	TGTGCCAGCAGCTTCGCGGCGGCAGGGGACGTCGGGGAGCTGTTTTTT
many	TRBJ1-4	TRBV6-1	-	CASNGESIMEKLFF	TGTGCCAGCAACGGGGAGTCGATAATGGAAAAACTGTTTTTT
-	TRBJ1-5	TRBV20-1	-	CSARDSARNQPQHF	TGCAGTGCTAGAGACAGTGCGCGCAATCAGCCCCAGCATTTT
once	TRBJ1-5	TRBV5-4	-	CASSSDKHQPQHF	TGTGCCAGCAGCTCTGACAAGCATCAGCCCCAGCATTTT
medium-sized	TRBJ2-3	TRBV9	-	CASSVGSPGGGDAQYF	TGTGCCAGCAGCGTAGGTTCCCCCGGTGGCGGGGATGCGCAGTATTTT
many	TRBJ2-3	TRBV9	-	CASSEGTDTQYF	TGTGCCAGCAGCGAGGGCACAGATACGCAGTATTTT
many	TRBJ2-7	TRBV3-1	TRBD1	CASSSPGQGYEQYF	TGTGCCAGCAGCTCACCAGGACAGGGCTACGAGCAGTACTTC
many	TRBJ2-3	TRBV10-3	TRBD1	CAISPGQGALPGTDTQYF	TGTGCCATCAGTCCGGGACAGGGGGCGCTTCCCGGCACAGATACGCAGTATTTT
many	TRBJ1-5	TRBV27	-	CASSLETVSNQPQHF	TGTGCCAGCAGTTTGGAAACAGTCAGCAATCAGCCCCAGCATTTT
many	TRBJ2-5	TRBV11-2	-	CASSPPPLHTYQETQYF	TGTGCCAGCAGCCCCCCCCCACTGCACACATACCAAGAGACCCAGTACTTC
many	TRBJ1-6	TRBV19	-	CASSTGQRNSPLHF	TGTGCCAGTAGTACTGGACAGCGCAATTCACCCCTCCACTTT
many	TRBJ2-2	TRBV24-1	TRBD1	CATSDIQGIPRPGELFF	TGTGCCACCAGTGACATACAGGGGATTCCAAGACCCGGGGAGCTGTTTTTT
many	TRBJ1-3	TRBV10-2	-	CASSEDGGNTIYF	TGCGCCAGCAGTGAGGACGGTGGAAACACCATATATTTT
many	TRBJ1-2	TRBV6-5	-	CASSYSMGGANYGYTF	TGTGCCAGCAGTTACTCGATGGGGGGTGCTAACTATGGCTACACCTTC
many	TRBJ1-5	TRBV7-9	TRBD1	CASSLGDRGFGNQPQHF	TGTGCCAGCAGCTTGGGGGACAGGGGTTTCGGCAATCAGCCCCAGCATTTT
many	TRBJ2-7	TRBV10-1	-	CASSESGCTATYEQYF	TGCGCCAGCAGTGAGTCGGGTTGCACGGCCACCTACGAGCAGTACTTC
many	TRBJ2-2	TRBV6-1	-	CASYHKALPNTGELFF	TGTGCCAGCTACCACAAGGCCCTCCCGAACACCGGGGAGCTGTTTTTT
medium-sized	TRBJ1-4	TRBV30	-	CAWSAWELGANEKLFF	TGTGCCTGGAGTGCTTGGGAACTGGGAGCTAATGAAAAACTGTTTTTT
-	TRBJ2-1	TRBV11-3	-	CASSLRDSYNEQFF	TGTGCCAGCAGCTTGAGGGACTCCTACAATGAGCAGTTCTTC
many	TRBJ2-1	TRBV11-2	TRBD2	CASSSYELAETNEQFF	TGTGCCAGCAGCTCCTACGAACTAGCGGAGACTAATGAGCAGTTCTTC
many	TRBJ1-1	TRBV13	-	CASSSLAGLNTEAFF	TGTGCCAGCAGCTCGTTGGCTGGCCTGAACACTGAAGCTTTCTTT
few	TRBJ1-1	TRBV6-2/TRBV6-3	-	CASSYEAVGNTEAFF	TGTGCCAGCAGTTACGAGGCGGTCGGGAACACTGAAGCTTTCTTT
many	TRBJ1-5	TRBV6-2/TRBV6-3	TRBD1	CASSYAGGVNQPQHF	TGTGCCAGCAGTTACGCAGGGGGGGTCAATCAGCCCCAGCATTTT
many	TRBJ2-3	TRBV2	-	CASLRTDAQYF	TGTGCCAGCCTACGGACGGATGCGCAGTATTTT
many	TRBJ2-5	TRBV5-1	TRBD1	CASSLGLQGALRETQYF	TGCGCCAGCAGCTTGGGGCTACAGGGGGCATTGAGAGAGACCCAGTACTTC
medium-sized	TRBJ2-5	TRBV29-1	-	CSATYPPQETQYF	TGCAGCGCAACCTACCCTCCGCAAGAGACCCAGTACTTC
-	TRBJ2-1	TRBV6-5	-	CASRSPVGTYNEQFF	TGTGCCAGCAGGTCCCCGGTTGGAACCTACAATGAGCAGTTCTTC
many	TRBJ2-5	TRBV2	-	CATATSQETQYF	TGTGCCACCGCGACTAGCCAAGAGACCCAGTACTTC
many	TRBJ2-1	TRBV7-2	TRBD2	CASSLVSGSGSYNEQFF	TGTGCCAGCAGCTTAGTTAGCGGGAGTGGGTCCTACAATGAGCAGTTCTTC
many	TRBJ2-1	TRBV6-2/TRBV6-3	TRBD2	CASTLPGLAGFNEQFF	TGTGCCAGCACTCTACCGGGACTAGCGGGTTTCAATGAGCAGTTCTTC
medium-sized	TRBJ1-5	TRBV5-1	-	CASSLGGGQPQHF	TGCGCCAGCAGCTTGGGCGGAGGTCAGCCCCAGCATTTT
many	TRBJ2-1	TRBV6-5	-	CASRRDSGRYNEQFF	TGTGCCAGCCGCCGTGATAGCGGAAGGTACAATGAGCAGTTCTTC
few	TRBJ1-1	TRBV7-9	-	CASSLENTEAFF	TGTGCCAGCAGCTTAGAGAACACTGAAGCTTTCTTT
many	TRBJ2-5	TRBV5-6	TRBD2	CASSLGLALGGETQYF	TGTGCCAGCAGCCTGGGACTAGCGTTAGGTGGGGAGACCCAGTACTTC
few	TRBJ2-1	TRBV19	-	CASSIMGGGFDEQFF	TGTGCCAGTAGTATTATGGGCGGTGGTTTCGATGAGCAGTTCTTC
medium-sized	TRBJ2-7	TRBV12-3/TRBV12-4	-	CASSLGRGSSYEQYF	TGTGCCAGCAGTTTAGGCAGGGGCTCCTCCTACGAGCAGTACTTC
many	TRBJ1-5	TRBV6-2/TRBV6-3	-	CASIQDGSNQPQHF	TGTGCCAGCATCCAAGACGGGAGCAATCAGCCCCAGCATTTT
few	TRBJ2-3	TRBV11-2	-	CASSLDPLTDTQYF	TGTGCCAGCAGCCTAGATCCGTTGACAGATACGCAGTATTTT
medium-sized	TRBJ2-3	TRBV20-1	-	CSAPGSLGVGDTQYF	TGCAGTGCGCCCGGGTCCTTGGGGGTAGGCGATACGCAGTATTTT
many	TRBJ2-1	TRBV20-1	-	CSAISPKRTYNEQFF	TGCAGTGCTATATCCCCCAAACGTACCTACAATGAGCAGTTCTTC
many	TRBJ2-5	TRBV3-1	TRBD2	CASSLSRGRARETQYF	TGTGCCAGCAGCCTCTCTCGTGGGAGGGCCCGTGAGACCCAGTACTTC
medium-sized	TRBJ1-1	TRBV7-3	-	CASSLEMNTEAFF	TGTGCCAGCAGCTTAGAAATGAACACTGAAGCTTTCTTT
many	TRBJ2-7	TRBV5-1	-	CASSLQSSSYEQYF	TGCGCCAGCAGCTTACAGTCCAGCTCCTACGAGCAGTACTTC
many	TRBJ2-1	TRBV6-5	-	CASSSGFYNEQFF	TGTGCCAGCAGTTCCGGGTTCTACAATGAGCAGTTCTTC
few	TRBJ1-3	TRBV19	TRBD1	CASIGTASGNTIYF	TGTGCCAGTATTGGGACAGCCTCTGGAAACACCATATATTTT